This T cell receptor beta chain was profiled in a study of blood T cells in healthy people across ages. Primers used in a second PCR of about 7 to 12 cycles were a sample-barcoded 5' primer and a J-beta primer mix. Tags on each cDNA molecule came from a template-switch adaptor with 12 random nucleotides. No fewer than 3 million CDR3-containing paired-end reads came from each sample. In TCRdb, the 5' RACE reads were re-called with MiXCR into one record per CDR3 protein. The table includes around 990,000 distinct CDR3 sequences, approximately 38% detected once. After removal of 10 bases from V and 8 bases from J, the junction contained 16 bases not matched to a gene. The CDR3 spans 17 residues.

The origin of this receptor is a young man in good health. This rearrangement joins TRBV12-3 or TRBV12-4 to TRBJ2-2; TRBD2 matches 13 bases. Sequenced material: blood. In nucleotides, the CDR3 is TGTGCCACAGCCCTTGACGGACTAGCGGGGGCCTCTGGGGAGCTGTTTTTT. The encoded protein is CATALDGLAGASGELFF.